One sample yielded the 24 T cell receptor beta chains listed below, sequenced in a study of vaccination effects on CD4 cells after COVID-19. Prior to sequencing, the ViraFEST assay stimulated PBMC with viral peptide pools, which expanded the antigen-specific CD4+ T cells. The authors isolated CD4+ T cells after around 9 days of culture. The person was diagnosed with PCR-confirmed SARS-CoV-2 infection between March and December 2020. The participants, recipients of two vaccine doses, got either BNT162b2 or mRNA-1273. These receptors' targets are unknown. Assay used: immunoSEQ multiplex PCR; TCRdb lists only in-frame clones, some missing. The sample shows about 17,000 clones, over 60% of them seen only once. The sequencing here drew on CD4+ T cells from PBMCs cultured with SARS-CoV-2 spike peptides, taken after COVID-19 vaccination. The source is a human donor who had a prior SARS-CoV-2 infection.

The rearrangement uses TRBV15 and TRBJ2-1; 7 bases match TRBD2. Unmatched junction bases numbered 15, after V lost 0 bases and J lost 4 bases. The germline V gene has CDR1 LNHNV and CDR2 YYDKDF (reference sequence). CDR3 length: 19 residues. CDR3 amino acids: CATSRDRPAGIEIYNEQFF. The CDR3 region has the DNA TGTGCCACCAGCAGAGATCGCCCAGCGGGAATTGAGATATACAATGAGCAGTTCTTC.

The chain is built from TRBV7-9 and TRBJ2-1; 10 bases match TRBD2. Trimming removed 3 bases from V and 12 bases from J; junction bases left unmatched: 8. The CDR3 sequence is 14 residues long. The germline CDR1 and CDR2 sequences are SEHNR and FQNEAQ (reference sequence). The CDR3 is CASSFERGGDRQFF. The CDR3 region has the DNA TGTGCCAGCAGCTTTGAGCGGGGGGGGGATAGGCAGTTCTTC. Filled out from reference TRBV7-9 and TRBJ2-1, the complete variable domain reads DTGVSQNPRHKITKRGQNVTFRCDPISEHNRLYWYRQTLGQGPEFLTYFQNEAQLEKSRLLSDRFSAERPKGSFSTLEIQRTEQGDSAMYLCASSFERGGDRQFFGPGTRLTVL.

V and J are TRBV10-2 and TRBJ2-1; 8 nucleotides line up with TRBD2. After removal of 1 base from V and 9 bases from J, the junction contained 5 bases not matched to a gene. CDR1 is WSHSY, CDR2 SAAADI, per germline. CDR3 size: 14 residues. The CDR3 DNA reads TGCGCCAGCAGTGAGTGGACTAGCTCAACTGAGCAGTTCTTC. It translates to CASSEWTSSTEQFF.

The chain combines TRBV9 with TRBJ2-7; the D call may be TRBD1 or TRBD2 (6 bases each). Germline assignment: CDR1 SGDLS and CDR2 YYNGEE. The CDR3 loop spans 15 amino acids. Trimming removed 3 bases from V and 3 bases from J, with 16 bases in between. The CDR3 DNA sequence: TGTGCCAGCAGCGCCGCCGCGGGACACCTCTACGAGCAGTACTTC. Its translation is CASSAAAGHLYEQYF.

This clone turned up a few times. V and J are TRBV12-3 or TRBV12-4 and TRBJ2-5, with D hard to call. This CDR3 comprises 13 residues. Trimming stripped 3 bases from V and 2 bases from J, with 7 bases between. CDR3 protein: CASSFAYQETQYF. The CDR3 coding sequence is TGTGCCAGCAGTTTCGCATATCAAGAGACCCAGTACTTC.

Regarding this clone: Germline and junction disagree at one end, which may indicate a read error. The rearrangement links TRBV5-1 to TRBJ2-1; 9 nucleotides align to TRBD2. The CDR3 consists of 15 residues. Germline assignment: CDR1 SGHRS and CDR2 YFSETQ. CDR3 in DNA: TGCGCCAGCAGCTTGGTAGCGGGAGTATACAGTGAGCAGTTCTTC. Encoded protein: CASSLVAGVYSEQFF.

CDR3 loop: CASSQVGRSYSGNTIYF. In DNA form, the CDR3 reads TGTGCCAGCAGCCAAGTTGGCCGGTCTTACTCTGGAAACACCATATATTTT. This chain connects TRBV3-1 (or the pseudogene TRBV3-2) to TRBJ1-3, with D unclear. The V and J ends lost 1 base and 0 bases respectively, with 13 bases between them. The germline V gene has CDR1 LGHDT and CDR2 YNNKEL (reference sequence). This CDR3 has 17 amino acids.

The chain couples TRBV6-5 to TRBJ1-5; TRBD1 aligns across 9 bases. Germline loops: CDR1 MNHEY, CDR2 SVGAGI. J was trimmed by 6 bases and V by 5 bases; bases with no gene match: 5. The CDR3 is 14 amino acids. The DNA for the CDR3 is TGTGCCAGCAGTCGCGGGACAGGGAGTCAGCCCCAGCATTTT. Translation gives CASSRGTGSQPQHF.

In DNA form, the CDR3 reads TGTGCCAGCAGTGGACGGAGAAATCAGCCCCAGCATTTT. Encoded protein: CASSGRRNQPQHF. The chain is built from TRBV27 and TRBJ1-5, with no clear D. The germline CDR1 and CDR2 sequences are MNHEY and SMNVEV (reference sequence). This CDR3 contains 13 residues. V was trimmed by 5 bases and J by 4 bases, leaving 9 bases between them.

The chain combines TRBV5-6 with TRBJ2-5; tentatively, D is TRBD1 (6 bases). This CDR3 is built from 15 residues. Germline values: CDR1 SGHDT, CDR2 YYEEEE. The germline V and J ends were trimmed by 3 bases and 5 bases, with 17 bases remaining between them. The CDR3 loop is CASSWNTGGGETQYF. CDR3 sequence (DNA): TGTGCCAGCAGCTGGAATACAGGTGGGGGCGAGACCCAGTACTTC.

This rearrangement joins TRBV18 to TRBJ2-3; D call uncertain. CDR3 size: 13 residues. Trimming left V 3 bases short and J 2 bases short, with 6 bases between. Germline CDR1 KGHSH, CDR2 LQKENI. The CDR3 region is CASSPTLTDTQYF. As DNA, the CDR3 is TGTGCCAGCTCACCCACTCTCACAGATACGCAGTATTTT.

This chain links TRBV5-1 with TRBJ1-3; unclear D gene. Germline V gene sequence: CDR1 SGHRS, CDR2 YFSETQ. V lost 3 bases to trimming and J lost 0 bases, with 10 bases between them. This CDR3 spans 15 amino acids. CDR3 sequence reads: CASSSASASGNTIYF. The DNA of the CDR3 is TGCGCCAGCAGCTCCGCGAGCGCCTCTGGAAACACCATATATTTT. The full variable domain, completed using reference TRBV5-1 and TRBJ1-3, is KAGVTQTPRYLIKTRGQQVTLSCSPISGHRSVSWYQQTPGQGLQFLFEYFSETQRNKGNFPGRFSGRQFSNSRSEMNVSTLELGDSALYLCASSSASASGNTIYFGEGSWLTVV.

The table lists this clone with a few counts. The V call is TRBV13, the J call TRBJ1-2; TRBD1 aligns across 10 bases. V shed 2 bases and J 4 bases; nucleotides not matched to a gene: 4. There are 15 residues in the CDR3. Germline-derived CDR1 and CDR2 are PRHDT and FYEKMQ (reference sequence). The CDR3, as DNA: TGTGCCAGCAGCTTACGAAGGACAGGGGGCTATGGCTACACCTTC. Translation: CASSLRRTGGYGYTF.

The rearrangement links TRBV18 to TRBJ2-1; perhaps TRBD2 as D (5 bases). Germline lookup yields CDR1 KGHSH and CDR2 LQKENI. Trimming pared 3 bases from V and 5 bases from J, leaving 17 bases between. This CDR3 has 16 residues. The CDR3 bases are TGTGCCAGCTCACCGCCCGACTCAACAGCGGACAATGAGCAGTTCTTC. This encodes CASSPPDSTADNEQFF.

The genes are TRBV27 and TRBJ1-1; no clear D. Germline-derived CDR1 and CDR2 are MNHEY and SMNVEV (reference sequence). The CDR3 extends over 14 amino acids. Trimming took off 4 bases at V and 1 base at J, with 10 bases between the two ends. CDR3 amino acids: CASSYSPRNTEAFF. CDR3 DNA: TGTGCCAGCAGTTACTCCCCCAGGAACACTGAAGCTTTCTTT.

The V and J genes are TRBV14 and TRBJ1-6, with D unclear. The germline V gene encodes CDR1 SGHDN and CDR2 FVKESK. The CDR3 extends over 14 amino acids. V dropped 4 bases and J dropped 9 bases, with 13 bases sitting between them. CDR3 nucleotide sequence: TGTGCCAGCAGCCTTCAAGGAGGTGGTTCACCCCTCCACTTT. It codes for CASSLQGGGSPLHF. Using reference TRBV14 and TRBJ1-6 for the parts outside the CDR3, the full variable domain is EAGVTQFPSHSVIEKGQTVTLRCDPISGHDNLYWYRRVMGKEIKFLLHFVKESKQDESGMPNNRFLAERTGGTYSTLKVQPAELEDSGVYFCASSLQGGGSPLHFGNGTRLTVT.

V is TRBV23-1 and J is TRBJ2-1; possible D gene TRBD1, 5 bases. TRBV23-1 has ORF status, its function being uncertain. This CDR3 region has 14 residues. Trimming took off 0 bases at V and 8 bases at J, with 11 bases between the two ends. CDR3 nucleotide sequence: TGCGCCAGCAGTCAATCGGCGGACACCTATGAGCAGTTCTTC. Its translation is CASSQSADTYEQFF.

This clone occurred once. The V gene is TRBV25-1, the J gene TRBJ1-1; a weak D match, TRBD1 (5 bases). V was trimmed by 8 bases and J by 1 base, leaving 11 bases between them. Germline V gene lookup returns CDR1 MGHDK and CDR2 SYGVNS. The CDR3 is 13 amino acids. Written as DNA, the CDR3 is TGTGCCAGCGGGGGACCGTCGAACACTGAAGCTTTCTTT. This translates into CASGGPSNTEAFF.

V usage is TRBV30 and J usage is TRBJ1-6, with a possible D match to TRBD1 (5 bases). CDR1 and CDR2 from the germline V gene are GTSNPN and SVGIG (reference sequence). The V gene lost 1 base and the J gene lost 0 bases, with 13 bases spanning the gap. This CDR3 has 17 residues. The CDR3, as DNA: TGTGCCTGGAGTGGTTGGCAGGGCAGCTCCTATAATTCACCCCTCCACTTT. Translation gives CAWSGWQGSSYNSPLHF.

The V and J genes are TRBV4-1 and TRBJ1-1, with D uncertain. The V gene lost 0 bases and the J gene lost 1 base, with 18 bases spanning the gap. CDR1 MGHRA and CDR2 YSYEKL come from the germline V gene. CDR3 length: 18 residues. The CDR3 protein is CASSQDSARTLKNTEAFF. The CDR3 DNA follows: TGCGCCAGCAGCCAAGATTCGGCCAGGACCCTTAAGAACACTGAAGCTTTCTTT.

This chain uses TRBV10-3 with TRBJ2-1; 13 positions agree with TRBD2. V was pared by 5 bases and J by 2 bases, with 12 bases of the junction left unmatched. The CDR3 length is 19 residues. In germline, CDR1 is ENHRY, CDR2 SYGVKD. The CDR3 DNA is TGTGCCATCAGTTTTCCGACTAGCGGGGGGCCCCCCCCCTACAATGAGCAGTTCTTC. Its translation: CAISFPTSGGPPPYNEQFF.

The CDR3 DNA is TGTGCCAGCAGCCGGGGGGGGACACCGTCTTACACCGGGGAGCTGTTTTTT. Translation: CASSRGGTPSYTGELFF. This chain joins TRBV7-3 and TRBJ2-2; 8 positions match TRBD2. The germline gives CDR1 SGHTA, CDR2 FQGTGA. This CDR3 has 17 residues. V shed 5 bases, J shed 3 bases, and the junction held 11 bases outside the gene matches.

V is TRBV30 and J is TRBJ2-2; TRBD2 matches 7 bases. The trim removed 3 bases at V and 5 bases at J, leaving 9 bases unmatched. Germline V CDR1 and CDR2: GTSNPN, SVGIG (reference sequence). This CDR3 has 15 residues. CDR3: CAWSSLGRETGELFF. The DNA of the CDR3 is TGTGCCTGGAGCTCTCTTGGGAGGGAAACCGGGGAGCTGTTTTTT.

This CDR3 reads CASSLAIFPTSVTQVSQFF. For the CDR3, the DNA is TGTGCCAGCAGCTTAGCTATCTTCCCGACTAGTGTTACCCAAGTCTCCCAGTTCTTC. The chain has TRBV7-9 and TRBJ2-1, with a weak D call TRBD2 (6 bases). The CDR3 loop spans 19 amino acids. CDR1 SEHNR and CDR2 FQNEAQ come from the germline V gene (reference sequence). V lost 0 bases to trimming and J lost 13 bases, with 31 bases between them.